This paragraph reports one TCR beta chain. Profiled with immunoSEQ multiplex PCR; TCRdb holds only in-frame clones, not every one. This repertoire shows approximately 190,000 clones, approximately 83% found once; its top ten account for less than 8.5%. Participants reported their clinical history, and cohort assignment relied on those reports. All recovered Cohort 3 donors got two negative PCRs, got clearance, or saw symptom resolution. This entry comes from a study of blood T cell repertoires in COVID-19. The receptor was isolated from a middle-aged man who had recovered from COVID-19. The material sequenced was PBMCs or T cells enriched from blood (not recorded which).

CDR3 loop: CAWIQTGGGYGYTF. CDR3 sequence (DNA): TGTGCCTGGATCCAGACAGGGGGCGGCTATGGCTACACCTTC. This chain uses TRBV30 with TRBJ1-2; 10 bases are a match to TRBD1. J gave up 4 bases and V 4 bases, and 6 bases lay outside the gene matches. The CDR3 contains 14 residues. Germline CDR1 reads GTSNPN; CDR2 reads SVGIG (reference sequence).